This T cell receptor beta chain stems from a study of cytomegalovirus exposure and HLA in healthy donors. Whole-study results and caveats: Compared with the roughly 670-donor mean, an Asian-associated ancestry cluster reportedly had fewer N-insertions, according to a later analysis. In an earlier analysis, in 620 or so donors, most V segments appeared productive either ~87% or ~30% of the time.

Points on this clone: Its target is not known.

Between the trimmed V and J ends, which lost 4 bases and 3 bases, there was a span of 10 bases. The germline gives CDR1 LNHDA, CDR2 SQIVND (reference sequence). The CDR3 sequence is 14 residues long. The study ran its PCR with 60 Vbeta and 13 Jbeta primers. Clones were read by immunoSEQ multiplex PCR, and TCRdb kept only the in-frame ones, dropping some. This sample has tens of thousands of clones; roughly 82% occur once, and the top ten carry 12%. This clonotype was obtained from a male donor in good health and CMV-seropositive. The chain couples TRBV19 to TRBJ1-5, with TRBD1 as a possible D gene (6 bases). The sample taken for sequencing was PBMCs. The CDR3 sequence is CASSNRDNNQPQHF. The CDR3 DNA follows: TGTGCCAGTAGTAACAGGGACAACAATCAGCCCCAGCATTTT.